The T cell receptor beta chain described here comes from a study of blood T cells in healthy people across ages (dated by TCRdb to the mid-2010s). Turning to the overall study: In model experiments, roughly one uniquely barcoded TCR beta cDNA molecule per two T cells was captured by template switching. To track age-related changes in TCR beta repertoire diversity, the study relied on deep sequencing normalized with unique cDNA molecular identifiers. The donors were divided into four age groups: young (average approximately 16 years), middle-aged (roughly 40), aged (62) and long-lived (approximately 74). To avoid experimental bias, donors of different ages were spread randomly across the sequencing lanes. Two additional independent replicas of 1 million unique cDNA reads from the same blood draw were analyzed for two donors (one aged 18 to 30 and one aged 80 or older).

Libraries were constructed by 5' RACE. This sample was sequenced with an Illumina HiSeq 2500. A second PCR of about 7 to 12 cycles was run with a J-beta primer mix and a sample-barcoded 5' primer. Each TCR beta cDNA molecule received a unique molecular identifier from a template-switch 5' adaptor carrying 12 random nucleotides. Each sample yielded at least 3 million CDR3-containing paired-end reads. The Mint cDNA synthesis kit, primed by a TRBC-specific oligonucleotide, was used to synthesize first-strand cDNA from all RNA. Following uracil-DNA glycosylase treatment, all cDNA underwent a first 18-cycle PCR with the universal primers M1SS and BC2_uni_R. As for the original processing: Each sample was normalized by randomly selecting 1 million high-quality reads, each carrying a distinct molecular identifier. Instead of being binned into consensus sequences, reads that shared molecular identifiers were thrown out. MiTCR, with a Q25 quality threshold and the strictest error-elimination algorithm, was used for CDR3 identification, clonotype clustering and error correction. A nonparametric unseen species model using Euler transformation provided a lower-bound estimate of total TCR beta diversity. The raw public data were reprocessed by TCRdb itself: fastp quality trimming at Q25, MiXCR clonotype calling, in-frame beta chains only. Every CDR3 protein is listed once, alongside the most common genes and DNA of its rows. These V and J calls derive from TCRdb rather than the authors' analysis. The sample has around 1,600,000 distinct CDR3 sequences on record, approximately 43% of them singletons. The ten largest clones add up to about 3.8% of the sample.

Concerning this clonotype: Its antigen has not been determined. No base quality information exists; no much larger clone differs at one position.

Systemically healthy Caucasian individuals from Russia, some 40 in total and aged about 6 to 100 years, were included as donors. Ten milliliters of peripheral blood were collected from each donor into EDTA-treated Vacutainer tubes. PBMCs were isolated by Ficoll-Paque density-gradient centrifugation, with at least 6.5 million obtained per sample. Trizol reagent was used to extract total RNA from PBMCs, with at least 6 micrograms per sample. The percentages of naive CD45RAhigh/CD27high T cells were determined by flow cytometry on a PBMC aliquot from every donor. Points the paper makes about the study in general: Bulk unsorted PBMC profiling prevented conclusive comparison of naive and antigen-experienced compartments. Compared with the aged group, the long-lived group had more naive CD4+ T cells, fewer expanded clones and increased TCR diversity, suggesting age selection. Estimates of total diversity based on one million sequenced T cells were considered lower bounds and underestimates. Observed TCR beta diversity per million T cells fell roughly linearly with age, and a significant reduction was already apparent by age around 36. The CMV infection status of donors was not known, potentially confounding age-related changes in expanded clonotypes. A strong correlation was found between observed TCR beta diversity and the percentage of naive T cells measured by flow cytometry.

The source material was blood. The sequence was obtained from a young woman in good health.

The DNA is as follows: TGTGCCAGCAGCTTATGGTATGGACTAGCGGGAGAATTCGGCAATGAGCAGTTCTTC. Its translation reads: CASSLWYGLAGEFGNEQFF. The chain is encoded by TRBV11-2 joined to TRBJ2-1, with 13 middle bases fitting TRBD2. According to the germline V gene, CDR1 reads SGHAT and CDR2 reads FQNNGV. Counted from cysteine to phenylalanine, this CDR3 has 19 amino acids. Only the CDR3 portion is preserved as DNA: 57 bases, with reading frame beginning at the first base. V is pruned by 2 bases and J by 6 bases, leaving 13 bases of the junction without a gene match.